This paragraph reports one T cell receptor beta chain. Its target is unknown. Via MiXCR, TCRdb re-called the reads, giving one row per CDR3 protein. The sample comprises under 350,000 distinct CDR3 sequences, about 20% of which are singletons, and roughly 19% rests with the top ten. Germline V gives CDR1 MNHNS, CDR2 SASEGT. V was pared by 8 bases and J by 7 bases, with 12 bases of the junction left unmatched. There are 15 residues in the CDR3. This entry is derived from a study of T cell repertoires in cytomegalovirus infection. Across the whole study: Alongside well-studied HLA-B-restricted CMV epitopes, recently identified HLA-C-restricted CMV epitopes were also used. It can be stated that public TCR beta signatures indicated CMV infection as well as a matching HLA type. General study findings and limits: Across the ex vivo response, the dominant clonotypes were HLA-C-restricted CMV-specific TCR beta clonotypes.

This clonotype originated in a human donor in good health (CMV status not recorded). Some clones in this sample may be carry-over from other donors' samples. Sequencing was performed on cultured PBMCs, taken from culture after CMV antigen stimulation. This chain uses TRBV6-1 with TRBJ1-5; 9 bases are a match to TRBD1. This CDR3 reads CASREGGTGRQPQHF. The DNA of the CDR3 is TGTGCCAGCCGGGAGGGGGGGACAGGGAGGCAGCCCCAGCATTTT.